Below are 6 T cell receptor beta chains sequenced from a single sample in a study of T cells in Graves' hyperthyroidism and ophthalmopathy. The source material, RNA transcripts, was used to amplify TCR beta CDR3 regions. With the HTBI primer set, the TCR CDR3 went through a first round of RT-PCR. In TCRdb, the multiplex PCR reads were re-called with MiXCR into one record per CDR3 protein. The sample lists around 300,000 distinct CDR3 sequences, roughly 13% seen once, with 6.5% to 10% in the top ten. Sequenced: blood. Every receptor here comes from a woman in her thirties or forties with Graves' hyperthyroidism.

This clonotype occurred a few times. The chain recombines TRBV9 with TRBJ1-2, with 7 bases matching TRBD1. V shed 6 bases and J 6 bases; nucleotides not matched to a gene: 11. The germline gives CDR1 SGDLS, CDR2 YYNGEE. CDR3 length equals 14 residues. CDR3 protein: CASTVGTGAHGYTF. The CDR3 nucleotides read TGTGCCAGCACAGTCGGAACAGGGGCACATGGCTACACCTTC.

In its sample, this clonotype was seen a few times. This chain joins TRBV7-9 and TRBJ2-1; TRBD2 aligns across 12 bases. Germline-derived CDR1 and CDR2 are SEHNR and FQNEAQ (reference sequence). The J segment lost 4 bases and the V segment lost 5 bases, leaving 3 bases of the junction unmatched. The CDR3 runs to 15 residues. The CDR3 DNA follows: TGTGCCAGCAGCCGTACTAGCGGGGGGTACAATGAGCAGTTCTTC. It codes for CASSRTSGGYNEQFF.

This clonotype was observed many times. This chain connects TRBV30 to TRBJ1-5; D is unclear. The V end lost 5 bases, the J end lost 0 bases, and 11 bases lay between the germline ends. Germline-derived CDR1 and CDR2 are GTSNPN and SVGIG (reference sequence). The CDR3 loop spans 14 amino acids. Written as DNA, the CDR3 is TGTGCCTGGTCCCAAGGAGCTAGCAATCAGCCCCAGCATTTT. Translated: CAWSQGASNQPQHF. The full variable domain, completed using reference TRBV30 and TRBJ1-5, is SQTIHQWPATLVQPVGSPLSLECTVEGTSNPNLYWYRQAAGRGLQLLFYSVGIGQISSEVPQNLSASRPQDRQFILSSKKLLLSDSGFYLCAWSQGASNQPQHFGDGTRLSIL.

This clonotype was recorded many times. The gene calls are TRBV2 and TRBJ2-5; D is unresolved. This CDR3 comprises 14 residues. Germline values: CDR1 SNHLY, CDR2 FYNNEI. V was shortened by 7 bases and J by 5 bases, with 17 bases between the two germline ends. CDR3 sequence: CASMQPTEAETQYF. The CDR3 DNA sequence: TGTGCCAGCATGCAGCCGACCGAGGCGGAGACCCAGTACTTC.

This clonotype was picked up many times. The rearrangement links TRBV11-2 to TRBJ2-5; D is unresolved. This CDR3 spans 12 amino acids. Germline CDR1 is SGHAT and CDR2 is FQNNGV. V was clipped by 9 bases and J by 1 base, with 9 bases between them. This chain's CDR3 is CARSTRQETQYF. CDR3 in DNA: TGTGCCAGGTCGACGCGCCAAGAGACCCAGTACTTC.

V gene TRBV5-5 combines with J gene TRBJ1-2; D is perhaps TRBD1 (5 bases). CDR1 is SGHKS, CDR2 YYEKEE, per germline (reference sequence). The V end lost 4 bases, the J end lost 4 bases, and 17 bases lay between the germline ends. The CDR3 sequence is 15 residues long. In DNA form, the CDR3 reads TGTGCCAGCAGCATGGGGGACCTTCCACCCTATGGCTACACCTTC. As protein: CASSMGDLPPYGYTF. Drawing the rest from reference TRBV5-5 and TRBJ1-2, the complete variable domain is DAGVTQSPTHLIKTRGQQVTLRCSPISGHKSVSWYQQVLGQGPQFIFQYYEKEERGRGNFPDRFSARQFPNYSSELNVNALLLGDSALYLCASSMGDLPPYGYTFGSGTRLTVV.